These 17 T cell receptor beta chains came from one sample sequenced in a study of graft-versus-host responses after intestinal transplantation. Data came from immunoSEQ multiplex PCR; TCRdb stores just in-frame clones and leaves some out. Of roughly 69,000 clones in the sample, 90% were seen once. Antigens of these TCRs are unknown. The sample here was unstimulated CD8+ T cells sorted from spleen or lymph node cells, taken before transplant. The receptors were sampled from a human donor who was the organ donor for an intestinal transplant.

The chain joins TRBV10-3 to TRBJ2-3; 9 positions agree with TRBD1. This CDR3 has 16 residues. Germline assignment: CDR1 ENHRY and CDR2 SYGVKD. V lost 4 bases, J lost 0 bases, and 5 bases stayed unmatched. CDR3 in amino acids: CAISGDRAPSTDTQYF. The CDR3 bases are TGTGCCATCAGTGGGGACAGGGCCCCTAGCACAGATACGCAGTATTTT.

This clone was found once. The chain combines TRBV7-8 with TRBJ1-5; D remains unclear. Per the germline V gene, CDR1 is SGHVS and CDR2 is FQNEAQ. Trimming shortened V by 1 base and J by 8 bases, and 9 bases separated the two germline ends. The CDR3 is made up of 13 amino acids. The DNA of the CDR3 is TGTGCCAGCAGCTTAGTACCAGATGAGCCCCAGCATTTT. It is translated as CASSLVPDEPQHF. Complete variable domain (other parts from reference TRBV7-8 and TRBJ1-5): GAGVSQSPRYKVAKRGQDVALRCDPISGHVSLFWYQQALGQGPEFLTYFQNEAQLDKSGLPSDRFFAERPEGSVSTLKIQRTQQEDSAVYLCASSLVPDEPQHFGDGTRLSIL.

In this sample, this clone turned up once. The chain is built from TRBV20-1 and TRBJ2-7; D gene ambiguous. The CDR3 has 11 amino acids. Germline lookup yields CDR1 DFQATT and CDR2 SNEGSKA (reference sequence). The V and J ends lost 5 bases and 6 bases respectively, with 11 bases between them. The CDR3 DNA reads TGCAGTGCTCCATTGGGCCTCGAGCAGTACTTC. This translates into CSAPLGLEQYF.

The V gene is TRBV28, the J gene TRBJ2-1; 11 positions agree with TRBD2. Trimming at V came to 7 bases and at J to 8 bases, leaving 13 bases not matched to a gene. The CDR3 covers 16 residues. The germline V gene encodes CDR1 MDHEN and CDR2 SYDVKM. The CDR3, as DNA: TGTGCCAGCATCCACCTAGGACTAGCGGGTACACATGAGCAGTTCTTC. It specifies CASIHLGLAGTHEQFF.

The chain employs TRBV2 and TRBJ1-1; D is unresolved. This CDR3 contains 16 residues. Germline V gene data show CDR1 as SNHLY and CDR2 as FYNNEI. Between the trimmed V and J ends, which lost 9 bases and 3 bases, there was a span of 23 bases. The CDR3 DNA reads TGTGCCAGTTGGAGTGGGCCCCTACGGAGGGACACTGAAGCTTTCTTT. This gives the protein CASWSGPLRRDTEAFF.

The chain uses TRBV27 and TRBJ1-1; 10 bases align to TRBD1. This CDR3 comprises 15 residues. CDR1 MNHEY and CDR2 SMNVEV come from the germline V gene (reference sequence). The trim removed 5 bases at V and 6 bases at J, leaving 9 bases unmatched. CDR3 nucleotides: TGTGCCAGCAGTAAGACAGGGGGCGTGAAGGCTGAAGCTTTCTTT. The encoded protein is CASSKTGGVKAEAFF.

CDR3 loop: CASRGGQGWNEQFF. CDR3 bases: TGTGCCAGCAGAGGGGGACAGGGATGGAATGAGCAGTTCTTC. V usage is TRBV7-6 and J usage is TRBJ2-1; 9 nucleotides agree with TRBD1. Germline loops: CDR1 SGHVS, CDR2 FNYEAQ. Trimming took 6 bases from V and 7 from J; bases not matched to a gene: 7. This CDR3 contains 14 residues.

V usage is TRBV7-2 and J usage is TRBJ2-1; the match to TRBD2 covers 9 bases. The CDR3 is made up of 17 amino acids. J gave up 7 bases and V 5 bases, and 15 bases lay outside the gene matches. The germline CDR1 and CDR2 sequences are SGHTA and FQGNSA. CDR3 DNA: TGTGCCAGCAGCCAACTACCCATGGTAGCGGGAGTAAATGAGCAGTTCTTC. Translating gives CASSQLPMVAGVNEQFF.

Written as DNA, the CDR3 is TGTGCCAGCAGCCGCTCGGGGGTGGCTGGAAACACCATATATTTT. It encodes CASSRSGVAGNTIYF. V and J are TRBV27 and TRBJ1-3; TRBD1 might be the D (5 bases). The CDR3 runs to 15 residues. CDR1 is MNHEY and CDR2 is SMNVEV in the germline V gene (reference sequence). The V and J ends lost 6 bases and 2 bases respectively, with 14 bases between them.

This clone occurred once. The chain recombines TRBV30 with TRBJ2-7, with D perhaps TRBD1 (6 bases). Trimming cost V 0 bases and J 2 bases, with 8 bases left between them. From germline, CDR1 is GTSNPN and CDR2 SVGIG (reference sequence). The CDR3 contains 13 residues. CDR3 in amino acids: CAWSVTGTYEQYF. In DNA form, the CDR3 reads TGTGCCTGGAGTGTTACAGGGACCTACGAGCAGTACTTC.

The chain joins TRBV9 to TRBJ2-1; D may be TRBD1 (6 bases). Germline CDR1 SGDLS, CDR2 YYNGEE. Trimming removed 3 bases from V and 6 bases from J, with 16 bases in between. The CDR3 sequence is 15 residues long. The CDR3 DNA is TGTGCCAGCAGCGAGGGGGACATAGTGGTCAATGAGCAGTTCTTC. Translating gives CASSEGDIVVNEQFF.

The V and J genes are TRBV4-1 and TRBJ2-7, with 7 bases matching TRBD1. The germline V gene encodes CDR1 MGHRA and CDR2 YSYEKL. This CDR3 is 15 amino acids long. V was pared by 4 bases and J by 2 bases, with 8 bases of the junction left unmatched. The CDR3 is CASSPKTGLTYEQYF. CDR3 DNA sequence: TGCGCCAGCAGCCCCAAGACAGGGCTTACCTACGAGCAGTACTTC.

The chain uses TRBV28 and TRBJ1-5, with D possibly TRBD1 on 6 matching bases. The CDR3 contains 15 residues. Germline CDR1 reads MDHEN; CDR2 reads SYDVKM. With 6 bases removed from V and 5 bases from J, the gap between germline ends came to 17 bases. The CDR3 sequence is CASSQNRVFDQPQHF. The CDR3 DNA follows: TGTGCCAGCAGCCAAAACAGGGTTTTCGATCAGCCCCAGCATTTT.

This CDR3 reads CASKPGTGAGGYGYTF. Written as DNA, the CDR3 is TGTGCCAGCAAACCCGGGACAGGGGCCGGGGGCTATGGCTACACCTTC. The chain links TRBV7-8 to TRBJ1-2; TRBD1 matches at 10 bases. Germline-derived CDR1 and CDR2 are SGHVS and FQNEAQ. The trim removed 7 bases at V and 4 bases at J, leaving 12 bases unmatched. This CDR3 is built from 16 residues.

CDR3 nucleotide sequence: TGTGCCAGCAGTGCGACTAGCGGGCTAGGGGAGCAGTACTTC. It encodes CASSATSGLGEQYF. This sequence joins TRBV7-8 and TRBJ2-7, with 10 positions matching TRBD2. The CDR3 contains 14 residues. Losses at the gene ends were 6 bases for V and 7 bases for J; bases not matched to a gene: 9. The germline V gene has CDR1 SGHVS and CDR2 FQNEAQ.

V gene TRBV30 combines with J gene TRBJ2-2, with a weak D call TRBD2 (5 bases). Trimming took off 0 bases at V and 5 bases at J, with 7 bases between the two ends. The CDR3 length is 13 residues. The V gene's germline CDR1 is GTSNPN and CDR2 SVGIG (reference sequence). CDR3 in amino acids: CAWSVAVTGELFF. DNA for the CDR3: TGTGCCTGGAGTGTAGCGGTTACCGGGGAGCTGTTTTTT.

This chain links TRBV9 with TRBJ2-7; 7 bases agree with TRBD1. V gave up 4 bases and J gave up 0 bases; unmatched junction bases: 13. The CDR3 is 17 amino acids. Germline CDR1 reads SGDLS; CDR2 reads YYNGEE. The CDR3 coding sequence is TGTGCCAGCAGCCCCCCCTGGACAGGTAAAAGCTCCTACGAGCAGTACTTC. This gives the protein CASSPPWTGKSSYEQYF.